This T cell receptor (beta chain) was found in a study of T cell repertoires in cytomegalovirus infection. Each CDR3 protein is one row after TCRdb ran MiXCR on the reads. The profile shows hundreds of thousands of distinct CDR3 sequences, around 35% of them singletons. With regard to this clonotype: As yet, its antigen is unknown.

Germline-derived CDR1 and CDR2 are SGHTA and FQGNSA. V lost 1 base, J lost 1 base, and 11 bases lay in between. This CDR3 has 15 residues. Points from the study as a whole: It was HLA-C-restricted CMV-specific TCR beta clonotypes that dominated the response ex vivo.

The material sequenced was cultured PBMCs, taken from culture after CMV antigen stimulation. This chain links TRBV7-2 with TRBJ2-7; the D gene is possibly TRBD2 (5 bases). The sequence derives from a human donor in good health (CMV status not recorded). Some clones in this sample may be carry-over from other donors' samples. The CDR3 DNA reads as TGTGCCAGCAGCTTAGTAGGGCGGGTTTCCTACGAGCAGTACTTC. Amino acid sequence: CASSLVGRVSYEQYF.